The text below deals with one TCR beta chain. Its antigen is unidentified. Template switching added UMIs carrying a 6-nucleotide sample barcode. TCRdb reworked the 5' RACE reads into one entry per CDR3 protein, no DNA. The ten most abundant clones cover approximately 2.4% of a sample with around 370,000 distinct CDR3 sequences. The data derive from a study of monozygotic twins with inflammatory bowel disease. Findings and limits, study-wide: Whereas healthy co-twins had higher TCRbeta diversity (inverse Simpson), IBD patients had lower diversity.

Unfractionated whole blood yielded total RNA, and T cells were not sorted. This TCR derives from a human donor with ulcerative colitis or Crohn's disease, or a healthy co-twin of an affected twin (not recorded which). Sequencing used blood.

CDR3 sequence reads: CSARENRGVRETQYF. The chain combines TRBV20-1 with TRBJ2-5; the TRBD1 assignment by TCRdb is unverifiable without DNA. The germline CDR1 and CDR2 sequences are DFQATT and SNEGSKA (reference sequence). The CDR3 is 15 amino acids.